Shown below are 17 T cell receptor beta chains from a single sample sequenced in a study of beta chain features in type 1 diabetes. Reverse transcribing all isolated RNA meant expressed TCRB transcripts were sequenced. Clones were sequenced by immunoSEQ multiplex PCR, and TCRdb holds only the in-frame ones, with some missing. The table lists 15,000 to 20,000 clones, approximately 55% of them singletons. The specimen was stem cell memory CD4+ T cells from blood. The receptors were sampled from a woman between 18 and 29 years old in good health.

CDR3 DNA: TGCGCCAGCAGCTCTCCGGAGACGAACACTGAAGCTTTCTTT. Its protein product is CASSSPETNTEAFF. The chain employs TRBV5-1 and TRBJ1-1, with no clear D. In germline, CDR1 is SGHRS, CDR2 YFSETQ. V lost 3 bases to trimming and J lost 1 base, with 10 bases between them. The CDR3 is 14 amino acids.

V gene TRBV30 combines with J gene TRBJ2-5, with D tentatively TRBD2 (6 bases). Trimming took off 5 bases at V and 5 bases at J, with 15 bases between the two ends. Germline-derived CDR1 and CDR2 are GTSNPN and SVGIG (reference sequence). There are 13 residues in the CDR3. CDR3 DNA: TGTGCCTGGGGGGAACGGAGGGGTGAGACCCAGTACTTC. Amino acids: CAWGERRGETQYF. The full variable domain, with the rest looked up from reference TRBV30 and TRBJ2-5, is SQTIHQWPATLVQPVGSPLSLECTVEGTSNPNLYWYRQAAGRGLQLLFYSVGIGQISSEVPQNLSASRPQDRQFILSSKKLLLSDSGFYLCAWGERRGETQYFGPGTRLLVL.

The table lists this clone with a few counts. The V call is TRBV9, the J call TRBJ2-7, with 9 bases lining up with TRBD1. The V and J ends lost 4 bases and 6 bases, in that order; junction bases with no gene match: 5. Germline V gene data show CDR1 as SGDLS and CDR2 as YYNGEE. The CDR3 sequence is 13 residues long. CDR3: CASSIQGAGEQYF. CDR3 nucleotide sequence: TGTGCCAGCAGCATACAGGGGGCAGGCGAGCAGTACTTC.

This clone occurred a few times. The chain links TRBV30 to TRBJ2-3, with TRBD1 matching 7 bases. The CDR3 length is 17 residues. Germline V gives CDR1 GTSNPN, CDR2 SVGIG (reference sequence). The ends lost 2 bases at V and 1 base at J; junction bases unmatched: 12. CDR3 nucleotides: TGTGCCTGGAGTAAGAAGCTAAACGGACAGGGCACAGATACGCAGTATTTT. Protein sequence: CAWSKKLNGQGTDTQYF.

This clone has more than one count but fewer than ten. The genes are TRBV7-2 and TRBJ2-1; 7 positions match TRBD1. The CDR3 runs to 14 residues. The ends lost 7 bases at V and 2 bases at J; junction bases unmatched: 5. CDR1 and CDR2 (germline): SGHTA, FQGNSA. The CDR3 sequence is CASTSDRAYNEQFF. The CDR3 DNA sequence: TGTGCCAGCACCTCAGACAGGGCCTACAATGAGCAGTTCTTC.

This chain connects TRBV6-5 to TRBJ1-5, with TRBD1 matching over 8 bases. Germline CDR1 and CDR2: MNHEY and SVGAGI. V lost 5 bases and J lost 7; bases outside the gene matches: 7. This CDR3 contains 14 residues. The CDR3 DNA is TGTGCCAGCAGTCCACGGACAGGGTCGCAGCCCCAGCATTTT. Protein: CASSPRTGSQPQHF.

The sample holds a few counts of this clone. The J gene is TRBJ2-7, the V gene TRBV30, with a possible D match to TRBD1 (5 bases). CDR3 length: 13 residues. The germline V and J ends were trimmed by 2 bases and 2 bases, with 10 bases remaining between them. Per the germline V gene, CDR1 is GTSNPN and CDR2 is SVGIG (reference sequence). CDR3 sequence: CAWSTGTTYEQYF. The CDR3 DNA reads as TGTGCCTGGAGTACAGGAACAACCTACGAGCAGTACTTC.

This clone was seen a handful of times. The chain employs TRBV6-5 and TRBJ2-3, with 9 bases aligning to TRBD2. In germline, CDR1 is MNHEY, CDR2 SVGAGI. The CDR3 has 16 amino acids. After removal of 0 bases from V and 2 bases from J, the junction contained 3 bases not matched to a gene. CDR3 coding DNA: TGTGCCAGCAGTTACTCTCGCGGGGGGGCCACAGATACGCAGTATTTT. Translated, it gives CASSYSRGGATDTQYF.

The rearrangement uses TRBV18 and TRBJ1-1; TRBD1 aligns across 10 bases. Germline trimming cut 5 bases from V and 1 base from J; bases unmatched to any gene: 4. This CDR3 comprises 15 residues. CDR1 KGHSH and CDR2 LQKENI come from the germline V gene. CDR3 nucleotides: TGTGCCAGCTCATCCGGGACAGGGGAGAACACTGAAGCTTTCTTT. Its translation: CASSSGTGENTEAFF.

The rearrangement uses TRBV13 and TRBJ2-3; TRBD1 might be the D (6 bases). V lost 4 bases to trimming and J lost 3 bases, with 14 bases between them. Germline loops: CDR1 PRHDT, CDR2 FYEKMQ (reference sequence). The CDR3 extends over 15 amino acids. The CDR3: CASSSRTGWTDTQYF. DNA of the CDR3: TGTGCCAGCAGCTCCCGAACAGGGTGGACAGATACGCAGTATTTT.

This chain uses TRBV18 with TRBJ2-2; 10 nucleotides align to TRBD2. V dropped 8 bases and J dropped 4; count of bases not matched to a gene: 7. The CDR3 runs 15 residues. Germline-derived CDR1 and CDR2 are KGHSH and LQKENI. CDR3 residues: CASGPTSGSTGELFF. CDR3 nucleotides: TGTGCCAGCGGACCGACTAGCGGGTCCACCGGGGAGCTGTTTTTT. Combining the CDR3 with reference TRBV18 and TRBJ2-2 gives the whole variable domain NAGVMQNPRHLVRRRGQEARLRCSPMKGHSHVYWYRQLPEEGLKFMVYLQKENIIDESGMPKERFSAEFPKEGPSILRIQQVVRGDSAAYFCASGPTSGSTGELFFGEGSRLTVL.

The genes are TRBV19 and TRBJ2-3; 8 nucleotides agree with TRBD1. Germline CDR1 LNHDA, CDR2 SQIVND (reference sequence). This CDR3 is 15 amino acids long. With V trimmed by 8 bases and J by 2 bases, 9 bases remained unmatched. As DNA, the CDR3 is TGTGCCAGTGGTCGGACAGGGATAAACACAGATACGCAGTATTTT. Its protein product is CASGRTGINTDTQYF.

This chain uses TRBV7-2 with TRBJ1-5, with TRBD1 matching 8 bases. J lost 6 bases, V lost 2 bases, and 9 bases had no gene match. The CDR3 extends over 16 amino acids. Germline V lookup: CDR1 SGHTA, CDR2 FQGNSA. The CDR3 region is CASSLFGTGSGQPQHF. The DNA of the CDR3 is TGTGCCAGCAGCTTATTTGGGACAGGATCGGGTCAGCCCCAGCATTTT.

V gene TRBV6-6 combines with J gene TRBJ2-5, with D perhaps matching TRBD1 (5 bases). Trimming removed 5 bases from V and 1 base from J, with 17 bases in between. Per germline, CDR1 MNHNY and CDR2 SVGAGI (reference sequence). This CDR3 is 16 amino acids long. The CDR3 here is CASSRPILTVQETQYF. The CDR3 DNA reads as TGTGCCAGCAGTCGCCCGATTTTGACAGTCCAAGAGACCCAGTACTTC.

The V and J genes are TRBV5-1 and TRBJ2-5, with a possible D match to TRBD1 (5 bases). The CDR3 length is 13 residues. CDR1 SGHRS and CDR2 YFSETQ come from the germline V gene. V dropped 0 bases and J dropped 2 bases, with 5 bases sitting between them. CDR3 in DNA: TGCGCCAGCAGCTTGGAGGGGCAAGAGACCCAGTACTTC. It specifies CASSLEGQETQYF.

The chain recombines TRBV6-1 with TRBJ2-2, with TRBD1 matching over 11 bases. Germline-derived CDR1 and CDR2 are MNHNS and SASEGT. There are 17 residues in the CDR3. V was pared by 4 bases and J by 5 bases, with 9 bases of the junction left unmatched. CDR3 nucleotides: TGTGCCAGCAGTGTGAAATTCGGGACAGGGGGTACCGGGGAGCTGTTTTTT. This gives the protein CASSVKFGTGGTGELFF.

The chain joins TRBV5-4 to TRBJ1-2; 9 bases line up with TRBD1. The germline gives CDR1 SGHNT, CDR2 YYREEE (reference sequence). The CDR3 is made up of 14 amino acids. V was pared by 4 bases and J by 2 bases, with 3 bases of the junction left unmatched. As DNA, the CDR3 is TGTGCCAGCAGCCCCGACAGGGGGAACTATGGCTACACCTTC. It encodes CASSPDRGNYGYTF.